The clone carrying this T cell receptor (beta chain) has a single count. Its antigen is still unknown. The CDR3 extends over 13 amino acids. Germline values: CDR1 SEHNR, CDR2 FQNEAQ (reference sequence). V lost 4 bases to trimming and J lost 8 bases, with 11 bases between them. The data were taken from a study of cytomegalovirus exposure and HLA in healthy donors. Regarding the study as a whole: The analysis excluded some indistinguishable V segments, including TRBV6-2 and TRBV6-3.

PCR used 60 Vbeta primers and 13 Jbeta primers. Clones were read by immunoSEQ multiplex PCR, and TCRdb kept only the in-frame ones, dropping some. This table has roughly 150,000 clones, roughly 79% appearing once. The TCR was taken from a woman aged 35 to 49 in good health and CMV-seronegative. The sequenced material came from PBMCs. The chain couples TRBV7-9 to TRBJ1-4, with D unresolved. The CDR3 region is CASSYLADEKLFF. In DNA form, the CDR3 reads TGTGCCAGCAGCTACTTAGCGGACGAAAAACTGTTTTTT.